The 30 T cell receptor beta chains given below trace back to one sample, sequenced in a study of blood T cell repertoires in COVID-19. Clones were read by immunoSEQ multiplex PCR, and TCRdb kept only the in-frame ones, dropping some. The sample records hundreds of thousands of clones, 70% to 85% being singletons. Sequencing used peripheral blood. These receptors came from an elderly woman with active or convalescent COVID-19.

The chain recombines TRBV18 with TRBJ2-7, with 9 bases matching TRBD2. The ends lost 3 bases at V and 2 bases at J; junction bases unmatched: 2. The V gene's germline CDR1 is KGHSH and CDR2 LQKENI. The CDR3 has 14 amino acids. The CDR3 DNA sequence: TGTGCCAGCTCACCTAGCGGGGGAACCTACGAGCAGTACTTC. It yields the protein CASSPSGGTYEQYF.

This clone was recorded once. The chain recombines TRBV4-2 with TRBJ1-2; D possibly corresponds to TRBD1 (6 bases). V lost 1 base and J lost 6, with 15 bases in between. The CDR3 has 15 amino acids. Germline values: CDR1 LGHNA, CDR2 YNFKEQ. The CDR3 DNA sequence: TGTGCCAGCAGCCAAGCGAGTGCACAGGGTCATGGCTACACCTTC. Amino acids: CASSQASAQGHGYTF.

The chain couples TRBV20-1 to TRBJ2-7; a possible D gene is TRBD2 (6 bases). This CDR3 region has 14 residues. V was cut by 3 bases and J by 2 bases, with 14 bases left in between. Germline loops: CDR1 DFQATT, CDR2 SNEGSKA (reference sequence). Here the CDR3 DNA reads TGCAGTGCTAGTCGGCTAGCGATGACCTACGAGCAGTACTTC. Its translation is CSASRLAMTYEQYF.

The chain has TRBV30 and TRBJ2-2; the D gene is possibly TRBD1 (6 bases). Germline CDR1 and CDR2: GTSNPN and SVGIG (reference sequence). V lost 4 bases and J 1 base, leaving 10 bases between the germline ends. This CDR3 is built from 14 residues. CDR3 nucleotide sequence: TGTGCCTGGAAACAGGACAGGAACACCGGGGAGCTGTTTTTT. Its translation is CAWKQDRNTGELFF.

The CDR3 spells CASSFIQETQYF. In nucleotides, the CDR3 is TGTGCCAGCAGTTTCATCCAGGAGACCCAGTACTTC. The V gene is TRBV12-3 or TRBV12-4, the J gene TRBJ2-5; no definite D call. V lost 3 bases, J lost 5 bases, and 7 bases lay in between. The CDR3 is made up of 12 amino acids.

The chain is built from TRBV5-1 and TRBJ2-1, with 14 bases identical to TRBD2. CDR3 length: 15 residues. The junction had 4 bases not matched to a gene; V was cut back by 3 bases and J by 8 bases. The V gene's germline CDR1 is SGHRS and CDR2 YFSETQ. The CDR3: CASSSGTSGRDEQFF. The CDR3 DNA reads as TGCGCCAGCAGCTCCGGGACTAGCGGGAGAGATGAGCAGTTCTTC.

This chain joins TRBV7-9 and TRBJ2-1; 10 positions match TRBD2. V gave up 5 bases and J gave up 4 bases; unmatched junction bases: 8. The germline V gene encodes CDR1 SEHNR and CDR2 FQNEAQ (reference sequence). The CDR3 has 16 amino acids. This chain's CDR3 is CASSTTGLAVYNEQFF. DNA of the CDR3: TGTGCCAGCAGCACAACCGGACTAGCGGTATACAATGAGCAGTTCTTC.

This clone was picked up one time. V and J are TRBV11-2 and TRBJ1-5; D might be TRBD1 (6 bases). In germline, CDR1 is SGHAT, CDR2 FQNNGV. The CDR3 covers 13 residues. Trimming pared 3 bases from V and 3 bases from J, leaving 6 bases between. The CDR3 reads CASSLGANQPQHF. In nucleotides, the CDR3 is TGTGCCAGCAGCTTGGGGGCCAATCAGCCCCAGCATTTT.

To note about this clone: The limits of the CDR3 on the DNA are not certain, so only TCRdb's listed CDR3 is given. This rearrangement joins TRBV27 to TRBJ1-1. The CDR3 is 15 amino acids in total, end residues counted. Germline loops: CDR1 MNHEY, CDR2 SMNVEV (reference sequence). Here the CDR3 reads CASSFGFGAGGEAFF.

The rearrangement uses TRBV5-1 and TRBJ1-2; D possibly corresponds to TRBD1 (5 bases). CDR1 and CDR2 from the germline V gene are SGHRS and YFSETQ. This CDR3 has 15 amino acids. Trimming left V 0 bases short and J 2 bases short, with 11 bases between. The CDR3 DNA sequence: TGCGCCAGCAGCTTGGAGGCGGGACCCAACTATGGCTACACCTTC. Translated, it gives CASSLEAGPNYGYTF.

This chain joins TRBV27 and TRBJ1-2; a possible D gene is TRBD1 (5 bases). The CDR3 is made up of 12 amino acids. From germline, CDR1 is MNHEY and CDR2 SMNVEV (reference sequence). The germline V and J ends were trimmed by 5 bases and 5 bases, with 9 bases remaining between them. The CDR3 loop is CASSPGGYGYTF. The CDR3 bases are TGTGCCAGCAGTCCCGGGGGGTATGGCTACACCTTC.

This clone was observed a handful of times. V and J are TRBV5-1 and TRBJ2-1, with 11 bases that match TRBD2. The germline V gene encodes CDR1 SGHRS and CDR2 YFSETQ. The CDR3 consists of 15 residues. V gave up 0 bases and J gave up 6 bases; unmatched junction bases: 2. The CDR3 coding sequence is TGCGCCAGCAGCTTGGGGACTAGCGGGTTCAATGAGCAGTTCTTC. It is translated as CASSLGTSGFNEQFF.

The gene calls are TRBV6-5 and TRBJ1-4; 8 bases fit TRBD1. V trimming: 7 bases; J trimming: 3 bases; junction bases outside the gene matches: 7. Germline CDR1 is MNHEY and CDR2 is SVGAGI. The CDR3 runs 15 residues. The CDR3 bases are TGTGCCAGCACCCGAACAGGGGGTTCTAATGAAAAACTGTTTTTT. Amino acid sequence: CASTRTGGSNEKLFF.

The rearrangement joins TRBV6-5 to TRBJ1-2; no reliable D call. Germline CDR1 reads MNHEY; CDR2 reads SVGAGI. Trimming cost V 8 bases and J 4 bases, with 14 bases left between them. This CDR3 has 13 residues. In DNA, the CDR3 is TGTGCCAGCCCGGACTCTGGTAGCTATGGCTACACCTTC. This codes for CASPDSGSYGYTF.

The genes are TRBV7-9 and TRBJ2-7; 7 nucleotides agree with TRBD1. Germline CDR1 is SEHNR and CDR2 is FQNEAQ (reference sequence). The CDR3 spans 15 residues. Trimming at V came to 5 bases and at J to 4 bases, leaving 11 bases not matched to a gene. CDR3 in DNA: TGTGCCAGCAGCCCGGGATCCGGGACAGCTTACGAGCAGTACTTC. It encodes CASSPGSGTAYEQYF.

This chain links TRBV6-5 with TRBJ1-1, with D uncertain. The germline gives CDR1 MNHEY, CDR2 SVGAGI. The V end was cut by 2 bases, the J end by 0 bases, with 10 bases between. The CDR3 has 15 residues. CDR3 protein: CASSYRPTVNTEAFF. CDR3 DNA: TGTGCCAGCAGTTACCGCCCCACAGTGAACACTGAAGCTTTCTTT.

V usage is TRBV7-9 and J usage is TRBJ2-2; 10 bases match TRBD2. Trimming cost V 5 bases and J 1 base; bases outside gene matches: 1. The CDR3 runs 15 residues. The germline V gene encodes CDR1 SEHNR and CDR2 FQNEAQ (reference sequence). This chain's CDR3 is CASSRTSGNTGELFF. Written as DNA, the CDR3 is TGTGCCAGCAGCAGGACTAGCGGGAACACCGGGGAGCTGTTTTTT.

The chain has TRBV4-2 and TRBJ2-7, with 14 nucleotides matching TRBD2. CDR3 length: 18 amino acids. V shed 0 bases, J shed 3 bases, and the junction held 7 bases outside the gene matches. CDR1 and CDR2 from the germline V gene are LGHNA and YNFKEQ. CDR3 sequence: CASSQDPGTSGSDYEQYF. The CDR3 DNA reads as TGTGCCAGCAGCCAAGATCCGGGGACTAGCGGGAGTGACTACGAGCAGTACTTC.

This chain links TRBV5-1 with TRBJ2-6; tentatively, D is TRBD2 (5 bases). This CDR3 is built from 16 residues. Germline V gene sequence: CDR1 SGHRS, CDR2 YFSETQ. Trimming removed 2 bases at V and 6 bases at J, with 15 bases between. This CDR3 is CASSFGRTLMANVLTF. The CDR3 DNA reads as TGCGCCAGCAGCTTTGGCAGGACTCTTATGGCCAACGTCCTGACTTTC.

The chain links TRBV14 to TRBJ2-3; D is possibly TRBD2 (6 bases). Trimming left V 2 bases short and J 1 base short, with 13 bases between. Germline CDR1 reads SGHDN; CDR2 reads FVKESK. The CDR3 contains 16 residues. The CDR3 protein is CASSQFPGRGTDTQYF. Here the CDR3 DNA reads TGTGCCAGCAGCCAATTCCCCGGGAGAGGCACAGATACGCAGTATTTT.

In its sample, this clone was seen once. The CDR3 bases are TGCGCCAGCAGTCCAGGGGTAGCTGAAGCTTTCTTT. Amino acids: CASSPGVAEAFF. The V call is TRBV10-2, the J call TRBJ1-1, with D tentatively TRBD1 (6 bases). Germline values: CDR1 WSHSY, CDR2 SAAADI. The CDR3 runs 12 residues. Trimming cost V 5 bases and J 6 bases, with 10 bases left between them.

V usage is TRBV6-1 and J usage is TRBJ1-5; D gene uncertain. The CDR3 has 14 amino acids. The V end lost 2 bases, the J end lost 5 bases, and 10 bases lay between the germline ends. Germline V lookup: CDR1 MNHNS, CDR2 SASEGT. Here the CDR3 reads CASSENYAYQPQHF. Written as DNA, the CDR3 is TGTGCCAGCAGTGAAAATTATGCGTATCAGCCCCAGCATTTT.

The chain joins TRBV10-1 to TRBJ1-1; D gene uncertain. CDR1 and CDR2 (germline): WNHNN, SYGVQD (reference sequence). V was pared by 5 bases and J by 3 bases, with 10 bases between. The length of the CDR3 is 13 residues. The DNA for the CDR3 is TGCGCCAGCAGTTCTAGACGGGACACTGAAGCTTTCTTT. As protein: CASSSRRDTEAFF.

J is TRBJ1-5 and V is TRBV15; no clear D gene. This CDR3 region has 15 residues. Germline lookup yields CDR1 LNHNV and CDR2 YYDKDF (reference sequence). V dropped 5 bases and J dropped 4 bases, with 15 bases sitting between them. In nucleotides, the CDR3 is TGTGCCACCAGCGGAGGTCGACGGGGAAATCAGCCCCAGCATTTT. Translated, it gives CATSGGRRGNQPQHF.

The chain recombines TRBV7-9 with TRBJ1-1; D is possibly TRBD1 (6 bases). V dropped 8 bases and J dropped 11 bases, with 18 bases sitting between them. From germline, CDR1 is SEHNR and CDR2 FQNEAQ (reference sequence). The CDR3 consists of 12 residues. The CDR3 DNA is TGTGCCAGCGCCCTGGGGGGGCGCGTGGCTTTCTTT. Its translation: CASALGGRVAFF. Variable domain in full (rest from reference TRBV7-9 and TRBJ1-1): DTGVSQNPRHKITKRGQNVTFRCDPISEHNRLYWYRQTLGQGPEFLTYFQNEAQLEKSRLLSDRFSAERPKGSFSTLEIQRTEQGDSAMYLCASALGGRVAFFGQGTRLTVV.

The gene calls are TRBV14 and TRBJ1-1; 7 bases align to TRBD1. Germline V lookup: CDR1 SGHDN, CDR2 FVKESK. The length of the CDR3 is 16 residues. J was trimmed by 1 base and V by 5 bases; bases with no gene match: 10. CDR3 amino acids: CASSTRPGQKNTEAFF. The DNA for the CDR3 is TGTGCCAGCAGCACACGTCCGGGACAGAAGAACACTGAAGCTTTCTTT.

The chain combines TRBV10-3 with TRBJ2-7; 7 bases match TRBD1. CDR1 ENHRY and CDR2 SYGVKD come from the germline V gene. There are 14 residues in the CDR3. The trim removed 4 bases at V and 4 bases at J, leaving 7 bases unmatched. CDR3 DNA: TGTGCCATCAGTGGACAGGGCCTCGCTTACGAGCAGTACTTC. Amino acid sequence: CAISGQGLAYEQYF.

This clone was observed a single time. The J gene is TRBJ1-1, the V gene TRBV5-1; 10 bases map to TRBD1. This CDR3 contains 15 residues. With 1 base clipped from V and 7 bases from J, the junction kept 7 bases outside the gene matches. From germline, CDR1 is SGHRS and CDR2 YFSETQ. In DNA, the CDR3 is TGCGCCAGCAGCTTGTTAGGGACAGGGGACATTGAAGCTTTCTTT. Translation: CASSLLGTGDIEAFF.

Here the CDR3 DNA reads TGTGCCAGCAGTGAGGGCACTGCGACGGGGTCACCCCTCCACTTT. The encoded protein is CASSEGTATGSPLHF. The chain uses TRBV2 and TRBJ1-6; the D is unclear. The CDR3 covers 15 residues. CDR1 SNHLY and CDR2 FYNNEI come from the germline V gene. V gave up 3 bases and J gave up 10 bases, with 16 bases separating them.

This clone was counted a single time. The V and J genes are TRBV2 and TRBJ1-4; D remains unclear. Germline CDR1 and CDR2: SNHLY and FYNNEI. The ends were cut back, 6 bases at V and 12 bases at J, with 14 bases in the middle. The CDR3 loop spans 12 amino acids. The CDR3: CASSRYITELFF. The CDR3 bases are TGTGCCAGCAGCCGATATATAACAGAACTGTTTTTT.